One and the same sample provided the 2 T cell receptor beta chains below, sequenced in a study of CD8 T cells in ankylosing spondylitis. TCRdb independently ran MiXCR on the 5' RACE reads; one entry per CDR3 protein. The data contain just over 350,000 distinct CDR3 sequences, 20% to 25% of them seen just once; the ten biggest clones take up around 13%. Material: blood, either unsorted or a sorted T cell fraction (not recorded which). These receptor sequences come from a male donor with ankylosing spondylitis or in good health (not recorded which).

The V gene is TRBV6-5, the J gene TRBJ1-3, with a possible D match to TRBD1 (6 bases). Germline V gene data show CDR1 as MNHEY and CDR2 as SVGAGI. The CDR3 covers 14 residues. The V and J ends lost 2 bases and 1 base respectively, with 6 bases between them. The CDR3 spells CASSYGTSGNTIYF. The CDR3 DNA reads TGTGCCAGCAGTTACGGGACATCTGGAAACACCATATATTTT.

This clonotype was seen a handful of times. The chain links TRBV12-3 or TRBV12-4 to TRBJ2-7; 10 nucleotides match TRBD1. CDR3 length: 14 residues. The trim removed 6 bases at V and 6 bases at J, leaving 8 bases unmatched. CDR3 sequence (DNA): TGTGCCAGCAGCCATGGACAGGGGGTAACCGAGCAGTACTTC. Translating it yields CASSHGQGVTEQYF.